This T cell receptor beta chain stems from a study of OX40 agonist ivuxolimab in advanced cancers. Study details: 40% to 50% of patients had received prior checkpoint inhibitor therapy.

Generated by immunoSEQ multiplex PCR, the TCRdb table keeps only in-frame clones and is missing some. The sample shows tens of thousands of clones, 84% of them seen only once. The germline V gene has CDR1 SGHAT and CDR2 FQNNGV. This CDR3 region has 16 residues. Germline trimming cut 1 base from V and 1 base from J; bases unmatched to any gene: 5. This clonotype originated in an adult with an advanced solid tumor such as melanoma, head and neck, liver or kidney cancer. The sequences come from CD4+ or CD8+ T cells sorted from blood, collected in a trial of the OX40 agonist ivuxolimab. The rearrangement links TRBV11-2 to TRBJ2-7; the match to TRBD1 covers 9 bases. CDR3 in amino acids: CASSLAPGTGSYEQYF. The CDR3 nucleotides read TGTGCCAGCAGCTTAGCCCCCGGGACAGGGTCCTACGAGCAGTACTTC. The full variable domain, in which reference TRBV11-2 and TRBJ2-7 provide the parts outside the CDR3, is EAGVAQSPRYKIIEKRQSVAFWCNPISGHATLYWYQQILGQGPKLLIQFQNNGVVDDSQLPKDRFSAERLKGVDSTLKIQPAKLEDSAVYLCASSLAPGTGSYEQYFGPGTRLTVT.